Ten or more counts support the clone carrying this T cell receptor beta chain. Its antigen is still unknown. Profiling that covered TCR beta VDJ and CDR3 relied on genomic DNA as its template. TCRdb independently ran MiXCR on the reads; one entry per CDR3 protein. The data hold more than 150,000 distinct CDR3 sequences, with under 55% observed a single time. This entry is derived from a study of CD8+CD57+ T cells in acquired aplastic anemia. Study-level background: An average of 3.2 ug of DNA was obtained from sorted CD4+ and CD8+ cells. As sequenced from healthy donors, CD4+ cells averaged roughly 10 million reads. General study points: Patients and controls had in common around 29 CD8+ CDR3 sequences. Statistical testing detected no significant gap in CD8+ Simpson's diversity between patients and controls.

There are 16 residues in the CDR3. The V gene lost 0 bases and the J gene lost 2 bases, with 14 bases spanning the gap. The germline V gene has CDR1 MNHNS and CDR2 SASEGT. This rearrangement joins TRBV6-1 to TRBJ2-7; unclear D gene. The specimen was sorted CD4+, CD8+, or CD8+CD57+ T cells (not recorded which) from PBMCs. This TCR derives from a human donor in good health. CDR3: CASSEAMTLGAYEQYF. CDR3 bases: TGTGCCAGCAGTGAAGCGATGACCCTGGGCGCCTACGAGCAGTACTTC.